A selection of T cell receptor beta chains follows, all from one sample in a study of resident and recirculating memory T cells in vitiligo. Clones were sequenced by immunoSEQ multiplex PCR, and TCRdb holds only the in-frame ones, with some missing. The sample carries 75,000 to 85,000 clones, approximately 90% recorded once. What was sequenced was blood. The receptors come from a male donor with vitiligo. CDR3s include the opening cysteine and the closing phenylalanine or tryptophan. A D gene is named only where the DNA matches it firmly. Only part of the rows carry a size: once, few, many, or a class if the clone is expanded.

D gene	clone size	V gene	J gene	CDR3 length	CDR3 DNA	CDR3 protein
TRBD2	-	TRBV7-2	TRBJ2-7	15	TGTGCCAGCAGCTTTTTCGGCGGGAGCGGTTACGAGCAGTACTTC	CASSFFGGSGYEQYF
TRBD1	-	TRBV28	TRBJ1-5	16	TGTGCCAGCAGGGACAGGGATCATTATAGCAATCAGCCCCAGCATTTT	CASRDRDHYSNQPQHF
TRBD1	-	TRBV6-5	TRBJ2-5	13	TGTGCCAGCAGTTCCGGGACAGAAGAGACCCAGTACTTC	CASSSGTEETQYF
-	-	TRBV4-3	TRBJ1-1	15	TGCGCCAGCAGCCAAGCCGACGCGGGTTACACTGAAGCTTTCTTT	CASSQADAGYTEAFF
TRBD2	-	TRBV9	TRBJ2-3	16	TGTGCCAGCAGCGTAGGAGGGGCGGGAGAAAGAGATACGCAGTATTTT	CASSVGGAGERDTQYF
-	-	TRBV5-5	TRBJ1-2	16	TGTGCCAGCAGCTTATCCCCCGTCAGGGATGGGTATGGCTACACCTTC	CASSLSPVRDGYGYTF
TRBD2	-	TRBV27	TRBJ2-2	17	TGTGCCAGCAGTTTATGGGGCGGGAGCAGTTACACCGGGGAGCTGTTTTTT	CASSLWGGSSYTGELFF
TRBD2	-	TRBV19	TRBJ2-1	19	TGTGCCAGTAGTATAGCTAGCGGGAGCAGTCTACCCCCCTACAATGAGCAGTTCTTC	CASSIASGSSLPPYNEQFF
-	-	TRBV27	TRBJ2-1	16	TGTGCCAGCAGTCCCCGACTAGTCAGCTCCTACAATGAGCAGTTCTTC	CASSPRLVSSYNEQFF
-	-	TRBV27	TRBJ2-1	14	TGTGCCAGCAGTTTCAGGCTAGCCCAGTACGAGCAGTTCTTC	CASSFRLAQYEQFF
-	-	TRBV7-8	TRBJ1-5	15	TGTGCCAGCAGCTTATTGGGGAGGGAGTATCAGCCCCAGCATTTT	CASSLLGREYQPQHF
-	-	TRBV19	TRBJ1-5	15	TGTGCCAGTAGTATCCAGGGGCCCAGCAATCAGCCCCAGCATTTT	CASSIQGPSNQPQHF
-	-	TRBV18	TRBJ1-1	15	TGTGCCAGCTCACCACTCGCAGGGGTGAACACTGAAGCTTTCTTT	CASSPLAGVNTEAFF
-	-	TRBV7-8	TRBJ2-7	14	TGTGCCAGCAGCCCCTACGGGGTCTCCTACGAGCAGTACTTC	CASSPYGVSYEQYF
-	-	TRBV6-5	TRBJ1-2	15	TGTGCCAGCAGTTACTCGAGTGGTAGTAACTATGGCTACACCTTC	CASSYSSGSNYGYTF
-	-	TRBV28	TRBJ1-1	15	TGTGCCAGCAGTCTTACCGGCCGGGGGAACACTGAAGCTTTCTTT	CASSLTGRGNTEAFF
-	once	TRBV5-1	TRBJ1-2	12	TGCGCCAGCAGCCTACAGGCGGACGGCTACACCTTC	CASSLQADGYTF
TRBD1	-	TRBV9	TRBJ2-1	15	TGTGCCAGCACCTTAGGACAGGGGGCGGGGAATGAGCAGTTCTTC	CASTLGQGAGNEQFF
TRBD2	-	TRBV4-1	TRBJ2-7	19	TGCGCCAGCAGCCAAGACGGCCGCGGACTAGCGGGCGTCTCCTACGAGCAGTACTTC	CASSQDGRGLAGVSYEQYF
-	-	TRBV7-2	TRBJ2-1	14	TGTGCCAGCATCTTGAGGGAGTCCCACAATGAGCAGTTCTTC	CASILRESHNEQFF
-	once	TRBV5-1	TRBJ2-5	14	TGCGCCAGCAGCGCCCGACTGACGCAAGAGACCCAGTACTTC	CASSARLTQETQYF
-	-	TRBV6-5	TRBJ2-7	14	TGTGCCAGCAGTAGCCGAGACATTTCCTACGAGCAGTACTTC	CASSSRDISYEQYF
TRBD2	-	TRBV4-3	TRBJ2-1	21	TGCGCCAGCAGCCAGTCGGAGCAGACTAGCGGGAGGGCCTCTAGAGTCACTGAGCAGTTCTTC	CASSQSEQTSGRASRVTEQFF